This entry lists 30 T cell receptor beta chains sequenced from one sample in a study of cytomegalovirus exposure and HLA in healthy donors. Use of 60 Vbeta and 13 Jbeta primers characterized the PCR. Assay: immunoSEQ multiplex PCR; the TCRdb copy retains only in-frame clones and omits some. The table includes over 150,000 clones, 77% detected once. The sequenced sample was PBMCs. Receptors were obtained from a woman under 40 in good health and CMV-seropositive.

The rearrangement uses TRBV28 and TRBJ2-7, with a possible D match to TRBD1 (6 bases). Deletions cut 6 bases from V and 0 bases from J, with 12 bases between. The CDR3 runs to 14 residues. Germline-derived CDR1 and CDR2 are MDHEN and SYDVKM. The CDR3: CASSLTGLSYEQYF. The CDR3 DNA follows: TGTGCCAGCAGCCTGACAGGCCTCTCCTACGAGCAGTACTTC. The variable domain in full, completed from reference TRBV28 and TRBJ2-7, reads DVKVTQSSRYLVKRTGEKVFLECVQDMDHENMFWYRQDPGLGLRLIYFSYDVKMKEKGDIPEGYSVSREKKERFSLILESASTNQTSMYLCASSLTGLSYEQYFGPGTRLTVT.

The gene calls are TRBV5-1 and TRBJ1-2; D unresolved. This CDR3 spans 14 amino acids. Germline lookup yields CDR1 SGHRS and CDR2 YFSETQ. Trimming removed 0 bases at V and 0 bases at J, with 6 bases between. The CDR3 bases are TGCGCCAGCAGCTTGGACGGGTCTAACTATGGCTACACCTTC. Its protein product is CASSLDGSNYGYTF.

The rearrangement joins TRBV11-2 to TRBJ2-5; 7 positions agree with TRBD2. The V segment lost 3 bases and the J segment 4 bases; nucleotides outside the gene matches: 5. CDR1 is SGHAT and CDR2 is FQNNGV in the germline V gene. The CDR3 is 14 residues long. The CDR3 spells CASSFNPGGETQYF. CDR3 nucleotides: TGTGCCAGCAGCTTTAACCCGGGAGGAGAGACCCAGTACTTC.

The chain couples TRBV7-6 to TRBJ2-7; D is possibly TRBD1 (7 bases). Trimming cost V 0 bases and J 7 bases, with 16 bases left between them. The CDR3 is 15 residues long. The germline V gene has CDR1 SGHVS and CDR2 FNYEAQ. The CDR3 protein is CASSLAIGQAGEQYF. The CDR3 DNA reads TGTGCCAGCAGCTTAGCGATCGGACAGGCGGGGGAGCAGTACTTC.

The CDR3 coding sequence is TGTGCCAGCAGCTTTGGGGCAGGTTTGGAGGAGACCCAGTACTTC. Translating it yields CASSFGAGLEETQYF. The chain employs TRBV11-2 and TRBJ2-5, with D perhaps TRBD1 (5 bases). Trimming shortened V by 3 bases and J by 5 bases, and 16 bases separated the two germline ends. Germline values: CDR1 SGHAT, CDR2 FQNNGV. The CDR3 extends over 15 amino acids.

The chain employs TRBV2 and TRBJ2-7; 7 bases agree with TRBD1. The CDR3 loop spans 14 amino acids. Germline V gene data show CDR1 as SNHLY and CDR2 as FYNNEI. Trimming took 6 bases from V and 2 from J; bases not matched to a gene: 7. The CDR3 nucleotides read TGTGCCAGCAGCGACGGACAGGCACCCTACGAGCAGTACTTC. As protein: CASSDGQAPYEQYF. The whole variable domain, filled in from reference TRBV2 and TRBJ2-7, reads EPEVTQTPSHQVTQMGQEVILRCVPISNHLYFYWYRQILGQKVEFLVSFYNNEISEKSEIFDDQFSVERPDGSNFTLKIRSTKLEDSAMYFCASSDGQAPYEQYFGPGTRLTVT.

This chain uses TRBV15 with TRBJ2-2; D not certain. Germline V gene sequence: CDR1 LNHNV, CDR2 YYDKDF (reference sequence). V dropped 6 bases and J dropped 1 base, with 9 bases sitting between them. The CDR3 is 14 residues long. CDR3 nucleotides: TGTGCCACCAGTCACGACTTGAACACCGGGGAGCTGTTTTTT. Translation gives CATSHDLNTGELFF.

The V gene is TRBV2, the J gene TRBJ2-5; no clear D gene. The CDR3 runs 14 residues. Trimming took 7 bases from V and 0 from J, leaving 12 bases between them. Germline lookup yields CDR1 SNHLY and CDR2 FYNNEI. Written as DNA, the CDR3 is TGTGCCAGCACTCGGTCACAGAACCAAGAGACCCAGTACTTC. Protein sequence: CASTRSQNQETQYF.

As regards this clone: The same CDR3 is also encoded by other DNA sequences in this sample. The DNA for the CDR3 is TGTGCCAGCAGCACGGGACAGGGGAGCTACGAGCAGTACTTC. Translation: CASSTGQGSYEQYF. The chain joins TRBV5-4 to TRBJ2-7, with 10 bases that match TRBD1. The length of the CDR3 is 14 residues. Germline assignment: CDR1 SGHNT and CDR2 YYREEE (reference sequence). J was trimmed by 3 bases and V by 4 bases; bases with no gene match: 4.

This sequence joins TRBV6-5 and TRBJ1-4; 8 bases line up with TRBD1. Trimming removed 10 bases from V and 4 bases from J; junction bases left unmatched: 8. Germline CDR1 and CDR2: MNHEY and SVGAGI. This CDR3 spans 14 amino acids. The CDR3 coding sequence is TGTGCCATCGCGACCGGGACAGGTAATGAAAAACTGTTTTTT. As protein: CAIATGTGNEKLFF.

Ten or more counts support this clone. The J gene is TRBJ1-1, the V gene TRBV11-2; D gene ambiguous. CDR1 is SGHAT, CDR2 FQNNGV, per germline. The CDR3 covers 15 residues. V lost 1 base and J lost 5, with 14 bases in between. This CDR3 is CASSLAPEWRTEAFF. CDR3 DNA: TGTGCCAGCAGCTTAGCTCCAGAATGGAGGACTGAAGCTTTCTTT.

The chain couples TRBV6-5 to TRBJ2-7; 7 bases agree with TRBD2. Germline V lookup: CDR1 MNHEY, CDR2 SVGAGI. V was pared by 0 bases and J by 5 bases, with 7 bases of the junction left unmatched. CDR3 size: 15 residues. The CDR3 nucleotides are TGTGCCAGCAGTTACTCTGGCGGGAGTGGTAACGAGCAGTACTTC. This encodes CASSYSGGSGNEQYF.

V usage is TRBV11-2 and J usage is TRBJ2-7; no clear D. CDR1 is SGHAT, CDR2 FQNNGV, per germline. V was shortened by 5 bases and J by 9 bases, with 14 bases between the two germline ends. The CDR3 is 12 amino acids. The CDR3 region has the DNA TGTGCCAGCAGCCCGACGGAGTTGTGGCAGTACTTC. Protein sequence: CASSPTELWQYF.

J is TRBJ1-1 and V is TRBV6-1; 9 positions match TRBD1. In germline, CDR1 is MNHNS, CDR2 SASEGT. The CDR3 has 16 amino acids. V lost 4 bases to trimming and J lost 6 bases; unmatched junction nucleotides: 12. The CDR3 protein is CASSAGTGHLSAEAFF. The CDR3 DNA follows: TGTGCCAGCAGTGCCGGGACAGGGCACCTCAGCGCTGAAGCTTTCTTT.

The chain joins TRBV10-3 to TRBJ2-3; 9 positions match TRBD2. This CDR3 comprises 17 residues. Losses at the gene ends were 3 bases for V and 6 bases for J; bases not matched to a gene: 13. Germline CDR1 and CDR2: ENHRY and SYGVKD. This chain's CDR3 is CAISEKLRGRVEDTQYF. The CDR3 nucleotides are TGTGCCATCAGTGAAAAGTTGCGCGGGAGGGTGGAGGATACGCAGTATTTT.

The chain joins TRBV27 to TRBJ1-1; 9 nucleotides align to TRBD1. Germline V gives CDR1 MNHEY, CDR2 SMNVEV (reference sequence). The CDR3 has 14 residues. J was trimmed by 5 bases and V by 6 bases; bases with no gene match: 7. CDR3 nucleotides: TGTGCCAGCAGCACGGACAGGGGTTGGACTGAAGCTTTCTTT. This gives the protein CASSTDRGWTEAFF.

The chain uses TRBV11-3 and TRBJ1-1; 11 nucleotides align to TRBD1. The CDR3 runs to 16 residues. Unmatched junction bases numbered 6, after V lost 0 bases and J lost 6 bases. Germline V gene data show CDR1 as SGHNT and CDR2 as YENEEA. CDR3: CASSLEADRGHAEAFF. Here the CDR3 DNA reads TGTGCCAGCAGCTTAGAGGCGGACAGGGGGCATGCTGAAGCTTTCTTT.

The rearrangement links TRBV5-1 to TRBJ2-2, with D perhaps matching TRBD1 (5 bases). The CDR3 totals 15 residues. V lost 0 bases, J lost 2 bases, and 8 bases lay in between. Germline values: CDR1 SGHRS, CDR2 YFSETQ. This CDR3 is CASSLVTGNTGELFF. Here the CDR3 DNA reads TGCGCCAGCAGCTTGGTTACAGGAAACACCGGGGAGCTGTTTTTT.

This chain uses TRBV5-1 with TRBJ2-6; D call uncertain. Germline V gene sequence: CDR1 SGHRS, CDR2 YFSETQ. The V end was cut by 4 bases, the J end by 1 base, with 9 bases between. The length of the CDR3 is 15 residues. For the CDR3, the DNA is TGCGCCAGCAGCCTCAGTTTGTCTGGGGCCAACGTCCTGACTTTC. This encodes CASSLSLSGANVLTF.

The rearrangement uses TRBV19 and TRBJ2-5; the match to TRBD2 covers 11 bases. The J segment lost 0 bases and the V segment lost 2 bases, leaving 2 bases of the junction unmatched. The CDR3 contains 16 residues. The germline V gene encodes CDR1 LNHDA and CDR2 SQIVND (reference sequence). CDR3 coding DNA: TGTGCCAGTAGTATATGGGGACTAGCGGACCAAGAGACCCAGTACTTC. This encodes CASSIWGLADQETQYF. Full variable domain (missing parts from reference TRBV19 and TRBJ2-5): DGGITQSPKYLFRKEGQNVTLSCEQNLNHDAMYWYRQDPGQGLRLIYYSQIVNDFQKGDIAEGYSVSREKKESFPLTVTSAQKNPTAFYLCASSIWGLADQETQYFGPGTRLLVL.

J is TRBJ1-3 and V is TRBV28; D perhaps matches TRBD1 (6 bases). The CDR3 totals 23 residues. V lost 8 bases, J lost 3 bases, and 41 bases lay in between. CDR1 is MDHEN, CDR2 SYDVKM, per germline. For the CDR3, the DNA is TGTGCCAGCCTTACGGTCCTGACAGGCTCCCTCTTAGAATTCTTCCCAAATGGAAACACCATATATTTT. This encodes CASLTVLTGSLLEFFPNGNTIYF.

This sequence joins TRBV10-3 and TRBJ2-3; 12 bases agree with TRBD1. V lost 8 bases to trimming and J lost 4 bases; unmatched junction nucleotides: 10. CDR3 length equals 16 residues. CDR1 is ENHRY and CDR2 is SYGVKD in the germline V gene. CDR3 protein: CAIGDRGRSDADTQYF. The CDR3 DNA is TGTGCCATCGGGGACAGGGGGCGCAGTGACGCAGATACGCAGTATTTT.

The count of this clone is one. The V gene is TRBV28, the J gene TRBJ2-7, with TRBD2 matching 8 bases. Trimming took 5 bases from V and 6 from J; bases not matched to a gene: 21. The CDR3 spans 18 residues. Germline CDR1 MDHEN, CDR2 SYDVKM. CDR3 protein: CASSPSSLGAGDKFEQYF. Here the CDR3 DNA reads TGTGCCAGCAGTCCCTCCAGCCTAGGAGCGGGAGACAAGTTCGAGCAGTACTTC.

The chain uses TRBV7-8 and TRBJ1-4; 10 positions agree with TRBD1. V shed 2 bases and J 8 bases; nucleotides not matched to a gene: 2. Germline lookup yields CDR1 SGHVS and CDR2 FQNEAQ. The CDR3 has 14 residues. The CDR3 DNA reads TGTGCCAGCAGCTTATGGGACAGGGGAGAAAAACTGTTTTTT. Translated, it gives CASSLWDRGEKLFF.

The V gene is TRBV5-6, the J gene TRBJ2-3, with 13 bases fitting TRBD2. The CDR3 loop spans 18 amino acids. The J segment lost 2 bases and the V segment lost 2 bases, leaving 8 bases of the junction unmatched. CDR1 is SGHDT, CDR2 YYEEEE, per germline. CDR3 coding DNA: TGTGCCAGCAGCTTAGGACTAGCGGGAGACCCGTTCACAGATACGCAGTATTTT. This encodes CASSLGLAGDPFTDTQYF.

The chain joins TRBV5-8 to TRBJ2-7; TRBD1 is a possible D gene (6 bases). Trimming took off 4 bases at V and 4 bases at J, with 15 bases between the two ends. This CDR3 is built from 14 residues. Germline CDR1 is SGHTS and CDR2 is YDEGEE. The CDR3 sequence: CASSQNGQSYEQYF. CDR3 DNA sequence: TGTGCCAGCAGCCAGAACGGACAGTCTTACGAGCAGTACTTC. Full variable domain (remainder filled in from reference TRBV5-8 and TRBJ2-7): EAGVTQSPTHLIKTRGQQATLRCSPISGHTSVYWYQQALGLGLQFLLWYDEGEERNRGNFPPRFSGRQFPNYSSELNVNALELEDSALYLCASSQNGQSYEQYFGPGTRLTVT.

The chain employs TRBV18 and TRBJ2-7; 10 nucleotides align to TRBD1. The J segment lost 4 bases and the V segment lost 0 bases, leaving 6 bases of the junction unmatched. CDR3 length equals 16 residues. Germline CDR1 reads KGHSH; CDR2 reads LQKENI. CDR3 sequence reads: CASSPPIGTGAYEQYF. CDR3 sequence (DNA): TGTGCCAGCTCACCACCGATCGGGACAGGGGCGTACGAGCAGTACTTC.

In this sample, this clone turned up a few times. The chain links TRBV29-1 to TRBJ2-5; 7 bases are shared with TRBD2. This CDR3 comprises 19 residues. The germline V gene has CDR1 SQVTM and CDR2 ANQGSEA. The J segment lost 5 bases and the V segment lost 0 bases, leaving 21 bases of the junction unmatched. The CDR3 region has the DNA TGCAGCGTTGAAGATCTGGGTCACGGGAGGACACCACTGGGTGAGACCCAGTACTTC. This gives the protein CSVEDLGHGRTPLGETQYF.

The V call is TRBV6-5, the J call TRBJ1-2, with TRBD1 matching over 10 bases. This CDR3 is built from 15 residues. J lost 4 bases, V lost 5 bases, and 7 bases had no gene match. Germline V gives CDR1 MNHEY, CDR2 SVGAGI. DNA for the CDR3: TGTGCCAGCAGTAGGGACAGGGGAATTTCCTATGGCTACACCTTC. Encoded protein: CASSRDRGISYGYTF.

V is TRBV28 and J is TRBJ1-1; no definite D call. This CDR3 has 16 residues. Deletions cut 3 bases from V and 1 base from J, with 15 bases between. Looked up from germline, CDR1 is MDHEN and CDR2 is SYDVKM. CDR3 in amino acids: CASSLGLASANTEAFF. The CDR3 DNA sequence: TGTGCCAGCAGTTTGGGTCTGGCTAGCGCGAACACTGAAGCTTTCTTT. The whole variable domain, filled in from reference TRBV28 and TRBJ1-1, reads DVKVTQSSRYLVKRTGEKVFLECVQDMDHENMFWYRQDPGLGLRLIYFSYDVKMKEKGDIPEGYSVSREKKERFSLILESASTNQTSMYLCASSLGLASANTEAFFGQGTRLTVV.